The 3 T cell receptor beta chains below come from one sample, sequenced in a study of blood T cell repertoires in COVID-19. This table comes from immunoSEQ multiplex PCR, and its TCRdb copy is limited to in-frame clones, with some not included. Of around 76,000 clones detected, 80% appear once; the ten largest clones hold roughly 12%. Source material: peripheral blood. The receptor set was obtained from a man aged 50 or older with COVID-19, enrolled during active disease.

The chain combines TRBV3-1 (or the pseudogene TRBV3-2) with TRBJ2-3; perhaps TRBD2 as D (6 bases). V was clipped by 4 bases and J by 4 bases, with 12 bases between them. Looked up from germline, CDR1 is LGHDT and CDR2 is YNNKEL (reference sequence). The CDR3 has 14 amino acids. The CDR3 DNA reads as TGTGCCAGCAGCCCCCTCGGGAGCGCAGATACGCAGTATTTT. It is translated as CASSPLGSADTQYF.

The J gene is TRBJ2-5, the V gene TRBV5-4, with 7 bases matching TRBD1. The V gene's germline CDR1 is SGHNT and CDR2 YYREEE (reference sequence). The J segment lost 4 bases and the V segment lost 4 bases, leaving 13 bases of the junction unmatched. The CDR3 is 16 amino acids. CDR3 nucleotides: TGTGCCAGCAGCCGAACCGGGACAGAGGTAGGAGAGACCCAGTACTTC. This codes for CASSRTGTEVGETQYF.

This clone was seen only a few times. J is TRBJ2-7 and V is TRBV28, with no clear D. V gave up 6 bases and J gave up 4 bases, with 10 bases separating them. The CDR3 contains 12 residues. Germline V gene sequence: CDR1 MDHEN, CDR2 SYDVKM. The CDR3 nucleotides are TGTGCCAGCAGGGGTTGGGCTTACGAGCAGTACTTC. This encodes CASRGWAYEQYF.